The next 14 T cell receptor beta chains were all read from a single sample in a study of Ad26.COV2.S vaccination and SARS-CoV-2 variants. Stated treatment: roughly 18 received Ad26.COV2.S at low or high dose, single or two shots; several received placebo; per-sample allocation not given. Sampling was performed 63 days after the first vaccine or placebo injection. TCRdb's table, derived via immunoSEQ multiplex PCR, lists solely in-frame clones and lacks some. This table has 510,000 or so clones, around 88% appearing once. Sequencing was performed on peripheral blood, taken in a trial of Ad26.COV2.S vaccine versus placebo. The receptors originated from a person between 18 and 60 years old who received the Ad26.COV2.S COVID-19 vaccine or a placebo.

The chain recombines TRBV7-8 with TRBJ2-5; D is undetermined. Germline V gene data show CDR1 as SGHVS and CDR2 as FQNEAQ. CDR3 length: 14 residues. The V end was cut by 2 bases, the J end by 2 bases, with 9 bases between. This chain's CDR3 is CASSLLQNQETQYF. The DNA of the CDR3 is TGTGCCAGCAGCTTACTACAGAATCAAGAGACCCAGTACTTC.

The chain joins TRBV5-1 to TRBJ2-1; 12 nucleotides match TRBD2. The junction had 6 bases not matched to a gene; V was cut back by 4 bases and J by 10 bases. The CDR3 covers 14 residues. The germline V gene encodes CDR1 SGHRS and CDR2 YFSETQ. CDR3 in DNA: TGCGCCAGCAGCCTAGGGACTAGCGGGCCCGAGCAGTTCTTC. Translated, it gives CASSLGTSGPEQFF. The entire variable domain, with the rest obtained from reference TRBV5-1 and TRBJ2-1, is as follows: KAGVTQTPRYLIKTRGQQVTLSCSPISGHRSVSWYQQTPGQGLQFLFEYFSETQRNKGNFPGRFSGRQFSNSRSEMNVSTLELGDSALYLCASSLGTSGPEQFFGPGTRLTVL.

This clone showed up just once. The chain recombines TRBV7-2 with TRBJ2-7; no reliable D call. V lost 2 bases and J 0 bases, leaving 5 bases between the germline ends. The CDR3 length is 13 residues. Germline V gene sequence: CDR1 SGHTA, CDR2 FQGNSA. The CDR3 sequence: CASSLRASYEQYF. In nucleotides, the CDR3 is TGTGCCAGCAGCTTACGAGCCTCCTACGAGCAGTACTTC.

The rearrangement uses TRBV6-2 or TRBV6-3 and TRBJ1-2; D not certain. Trimming removed 5 bases from V and 2 bases from J, with 9 bases in between. The length of the CDR3 is 13 residues. CDR1 and CDR2 from the germline V gene are MNHEY and SVGEGT. CDR3 protein: CASSPDGNYGYTF. CDR3 DNA sequence: TGTGCCAGCAGTCCCGACGGCAACTATGGCTACACCTTC.

The count of this clone is one. The DNA of the CDR3 is TGTGCCAGCAGCAATGCAGGGGGAATCTCTGGAAACACCATATATTTT. Encoded protein: CASSNAGGISGNTIYF. V and J are TRBV3-1 (or the pseudogene TRBV3-2) and TRBJ1-3, with TRBD1 matching over 7 bases. Germline loops: CDR1 LGHDT, CDR2 YNNKEL (reference sequence). V lost 5 bases, J lost 0 bases, and 7 bases stayed unmatched. The CDR3 totals 16 residues.

The chain recombines TRBV5-1 with TRBJ1-6, with a possible D match to TRBD1 (5 bases). The germline V and J ends were trimmed by 4 bases and 12 bases, with 20 bases remaining between them. The CDR3 consists of 15 residues. Per germline, CDR1 SGHRS and CDR2 YFSETQ. CDR3 in DNA: TGCGCCAGCAGCGCTGGTCTGACAGCCTCAGAACCCCTCCACTTT. Protein product: CASSAGLTASEPLHF.

About this clone: Additional DNA sequences in this sample encode the identical CDR3. This chain connects TRBV5-1 to TRBJ1-2; no definite D call. The length of the CDR3 is 12 residues. Per germline, CDR1 SGHRS and CDR2 YFSETQ. V lost 0 bases, J lost 6 bases, and 6 bases lay in between. The CDR3 is CASSLVGDGYTF. As DNA, the CDR3 is TGCGCCAGCAGCTTGGTGGGCGATGGCTACACCTTC.

The J gene is TRBJ1-1, the V gene TRBV7-3; 7 bases map to TRBD1. V lost 5 bases and J lost 1; bases outside the gene matches: 1. CDR1 is SGHTA, CDR2 FQGTGA, per germline. The CDR3 runs 13 residues. The CDR3 region is CASSHRGNTEAFF. The DNA for the CDR3 is TGTGCCAGCAGCCACAGGGGGAACACTGAAGCTTTCTTT.

The chain links TRBV4-3 to TRBJ1-6; 9 bases are shared with TRBD1. With 8 bases clipped from V and 7 bases from J, the junction kept 6 bases outside the gene matches. The V gene's germline CDR1 is LGHNA and CDR2 YSLEER. CDR3 size: 14 residues. The CDR3 sequence is CASGHRGQNSPLHF. For the CDR3, the DNA is TGCGCCAGCGGACACAGGGGGCAAAATTCACCCCTCCACTTT.

V is TRBV11-2 and J is TRBJ2-7, with 7 bases lining up with TRBD1. Trimming at V came to 0 bases and at J to 2 bases, leaving 4 bases not matched to a gene. The CDR3 loop spans 15 amino acids. From germline, CDR1 is SGHAT and CDR2 FQNNGV. Here the CDR3 reads CASSLDRTGTYEQYF. In nucleotides, the CDR3 is TGTGCCAGCAGCTTAGACCGGACAGGAACCTACGAGCAGTACTTC.

The genes are TRBV6-5 and TRBJ2-5, with 7 bases identical to TRBD2. With 5 bases clipped from V and 5 bases from J, the junction kept 8 bases outside the gene matches. Germline-derived CDR1 and CDR2 are MNHEY and SVGAGI. The CDR3 extends over 14 amino acids. The CDR3 reads CASSRGRAKETQYF. The CDR3 nucleotides read TGTGCCAGCAGTCGTGGGAGGGCCAAGGAGACCCAGTACTTC.

This clone was seen a handful of times. The rearrangement links TRBV19 to TRBJ1-2; unclear D gene. V was shortened by 3 bases and J by 5 bases, with 10 bases between the two germline ends. The CDR3 loop spans 13 amino acids. Germline CDR1 is LNHDA and CDR2 is SQIVND (reference sequence). The CDR3 sequence is CASSIPGPYGYTF. Written as DNA, the CDR3 is TGTGCCAGTAGTATCCCCGGACCTTATGGCTACACCTTC.

J is TRBJ1-5 and V is TRBV27, with D unresolved. Between the trimmed V and J ends, which lost 3 bases and 7 bases, there was a span of 13 bases. The CDR3 has 14 residues. The germline CDR1 and CDR2 sequences are MNHEY and SMNVEV (reference sequence). CDR3 DNA: TGTGCCAGCAGTTTTAAGTGGGCTAAACAGCCCCAGCATTTT. This encodes CASSFKWAKQPQHF.

This clone was observed once. This chain links TRBV6-5 with TRBJ1-5; D remains unclear. The germline V and J ends were trimmed by 7 bases and 0 bases, with 7 bases remaining between them. CDR3 length equals 13 residues. Germline loops: CDR1 MNHEY, CDR2 SVGAGI. The CDR3 reads CASNRDSNQPQHF. The CDR3 coding sequence is TGTGCCAGCAACAGAGATAGCAATCAGCCCCAGCATTTT.